The 30 T cell receptor beta chains below come from one sample, sequenced in a study of T-cell memory formation after mild COVID-19. TCRdb reprocessed the 5' RACE reads via MiXCR and lists one record per CDR3 protein. The top ten clones hold about 22% of a sample with approximately 350,000 distinct CDR3 sequences, roughly 13% of them seen once. The sequencing sample was made of PBMCs or a T cell subset sorted from them (not recorded which). These receptors originate from a young man who had mild COVID-19 (a few samples of this study predate the infection). Cell type and time point are not known.

This rearrangement joins TRBV19 to TRBJ2-1; 8 bases map to TRBD2. The CDR3 contains 15 residues. Germline values: CDR1 LNHDA, CDR2 SQIVND (reference sequence). Trimming cost V 3 bases and J 7 bases; bases outside gene matches: 8. CDR3 in amino acids: CASSMAGGAANEQFF. CDR3 DNA: TGTGCCAGTAGTATGGCGGGGGGAGCTGCTAATGAGCAGTTCTTC.

This clonotype was recorded a few times. This chain uses TRBV7-2 with TRBJ2-5; D remains unclear. Germline CDR1 SGHTA, CDR2 FQGNSA. V lost 4 bases and J 5 bases, leaving 23 bases between the germline ends. The CDR3 is made up of 17 amino acids. CDR3 region: CASSYPPGSHPIETQYF. CDR3 sequence (DNA): TGTGCCAGCAGCTACCCTCCTGGCAGCCACCCGATCGAGACCCAGTACTTC.

CDR3 loop: CASSDHGGVTDTQYF. The CDR3 DNA follows: TGTGCCAGCAGTGACCACGGGGGGGTCACAGATACGCAGTATTTT. The V gene is TRBV25-1, the J gene TRBJ2-3; 8 nucleotides agree with TRBD2. The CDR3 runs 15 residues. CDR1 and CDR2 from the germline V gene are MGHDK and SYGVNS. Unmatched junction bases numbered 4, after V lost 3 bases and J lost 2 bases. The full variable domain, completed using reference TRBV25-1 and TRBJ2-3, is EADIYQTPRYLVIGTGKKITLECSQTMGHDKMYWYQQDPGMELHLIHYSYGVNSTEKGDLSSESTVSRIRTEHFPLTLESARPSHTSQYLCASSDHGGVTDTQYFGPGTRLTVL.

The J gene is TRBJ1-2, the V gene TRBV10-3, with 9 nucleotides matching TRBD1. Germline V lookup: CDR1 ENHRY, CDR2 SYGVKD. The length of the CDR3 is 14 residues. With 6 bases clipped from V and 4 bases from J, the junction kept 6 bases outside the gene matches. CDR3 nucleotide sequence: TGTGCCATCAGAAGGGACAGGGTCGGCTATGGCTACACCTTC. This encodes CAIRRDRVGYGYTF.

The chain links TRBV7-9 to TRBJ1-1; D might be TRBD1 (6 bases). This CDR3 region has 12 residues. The germline V gene has CDR1 SEHNR and CDR2 FQNEAQ (reference sequence). Trimming took off 5 bases at V and 11 bases at J, with 15 bases between the two ends. CDR3 sequence: CASSRAGQGAFF. CDR3 nucleotide sequence: TGTGCCAGCAGCCGTGCCGGGCAGGGGGCTTTCTTT. Full variable domain (rest looked up from reference TRBV7-9 and TRBJ1-1): DTGVSQNPRHKITKRGQNVTFRCDPISEHNRLYWYRQTLGQGPEFLTYFQNEAQLEKSRLLSDRFSAERPKGSFSTLEIQRTEQGDSAMYLCASSRAGQGAFFGQGTRLTVV.

In this sample, this clonotype turned up a few times. The V call is TRBV7-9, the J call TRBJ1-5; TRBD1 is a possible D gene (6 bases). CDR3 length: 14 residues. Trimming stripped 4 bases from V and 4 bases from J, with 11 bases between. The germline V gene has CDR1 SEHNR and CDR2 FQNEAQ (reference sequence). The CDR3 DNA sequence: TGTGCCAGCAGCTCCACAGGGAAAAATCAGCCCCAGCATTTT. This codes for CASSSTGKNQPQHF.

This clonotype was seen a few times. V and J are TRBV6-2 or TRBV6-3 and TRBJ2-7; D remains ambiguous. V lost 2 bases and J lost 5, with 10 bases in between. The CDR3 is made up of 13 amino acids. From germline, CDR1 is MNHEY and CDR2 SVGEGT. The CDR3 DNA sequence: TGTGCCAGCAGTTACCTGGGTCGTGACGAGCAGTACGTC. Translating gives CASSYLGRDEQYV.

The sample holds a few counts of this clonotype. This chain uses TRBV20-1 with TRBJ1-1, with D uncertain. Trimming pared 3 bases from V and 1 base from J, leaving 9 bases between. The CDR3 is 13 amino acids. Looked up from germline, CDR1 is DFQATT and CDR2 is SNEGSKA (reference sequence). The CDR3 DNA reads as TGCAGTGCTAGTAGCATGAGGAACACTGAAGCTTTCTTT. This gives the protein CSASSMRNTEAFF.

This clonotype was found a few times. The chain employs TRBV4-1 and TRBJ2-4, with TRBD2 matching 8 bases. In germline, CDR1 is MGHRA, CDR2 YSYEKL. The junction had 6 bases not matched to a gene; V was cut back by 2 bases and J by 12 bases. There are 13 residues in the CDR3. Here the CDR3 reads CASSQPGLGSQYF. In DNA, the CDR3 is TGCGCCAGCAGCCAACCGGGACTAGGGTCTCAGTACTTC.

The chain is built from TRBV9 and TRBJ2-1; 7 bases match TRBD2. Germline trimming cut 3 bases from V and 0 bases from J; bases unmatched to any gene: 6. The CDR3 covers 16 residues. CDR1 is SGDLS, CDR2 YYNGEE, per germline. CDR3 coding DNA: TGTGCCAGCAGCGAGAGCGGGGCCGACTCCTACAATGAGCAGTTCTTC. It specifies CASSESGADSYNEQFF.

This chain joins TRBV5-6 and TRBJ2-5; D gene ambiguous. Per germline, CDR1 SGHDT and CDR2 YYEEEE. V dropped 6 bases and J dropped 0 bases, with 9 bases sitting between them. The CDR3 is 13 residues long. The CDR3 nucleotides are TGTGCCAGCATTGGTCCAAACCAAGAGACCCAGTACTTC. It codes for CASIGPNQETQYF.

This clonotype was found once. The CDR3 loop is CASSLRRGGSSTQYF. The CDR3 region has the DNA TGTGCCAGCAGCTTGCGTCGCGGGGGGTCAAGTACGCAGTATTTT. The chain joins TRBV5-6 to TRBJ2-3; 8 nucleotides match TRBD2. Trimming removed 1 base from V and 8 bases from J; junction bases left unmatched: 9. CDR1 is SGHDT and CDR2 is YYEEEE in the germline V gene. This CDR3 region has 15 residues.

The chain links TRBV6-6 to TRBJ1-1; no clear D. Germline loops: CDR1 MNHNY, CDR2 SVGAGI (reference sequence). CDR3 length equals 13 residues. Trimming cost V 5 bases and J 1 base, with 8 bases left between them. This CDR3 reads CASSGRQNTEAFF. The CDR3 DNA is TGTGCCAGCAGTGGCCGACAGAACACTGAAGCTTTCTTT.

The V and J genes are TRBV12-3 or TRBV12-4 and TRBJ2-3; 15 bases map to TRBD2. The trim removed 5 bases at V and 6 bases at J, leaving 6 bases unmatched. The CDR3 has 16 residues. The CDR3: CASSPGTSGGRDTQYF. In DNA, the CDR3 is TGTGCCAGCAGTCCCGGGACTAGCGGGGGGAGGGATACGCAGTATTTT.

V gene TRBV5-4 combines with J gene TRBJ1-3; 9 nucleotides agree with TRBD1. Germline V CDR1 and CDR2: SGHNT, YYREEE (reference sequence). The V segment lost 4 bases and the J segment 1 base; nucleotides outside the gene matches: 6. This CDR3 has 16 amino acids. CDR3 coding DNA: TGTGCCAGCAGCAAAGTGGGACAGGGATCTGGAAACACCATATATTTT. Residues: CASSKVGQGSGNTIYF.

This clonotype was seen only a few times. The V gene is TRBV6-5, the J gene TRBJ1-1; D is uncertain. Looked up from germline, CDR1 is MNHEY and CDR2 is SVGAGI. The CDR3 runs to 15 residues. V gave up 4 bases and J gave up 1 base, with 13 bases separating them. The CDR3: CASSFSPLGNTEAFF. The CDR3 DNA is TGTGCCAGCAGTTTTTCCCCGTTGGGGAACACTGAAGCTTTCTTT.

The chain couples TRBV28 to TRBJ2-2; the D gene is possibly TRBD2 (6 bases). The germline V and J ends were trimmed by 8 bases and 9 bases, with 19 bases remaining between them. Germline lookup yields CDR1 MDHEN and CDR2 SYDVKM. CDR3 length equals 14 residues. In DNA form, the CDR3 reads TGTGCCAGCCGCAGTTCGGGGGAATACCGGGAGCTGTTTTTT. Protein product: CASRSSGEYRELFF. The full variable domain, with the rest looked up from reference TRBV28 and TRBJ2-2, is DVKVTQSSRYLVKRTGEKVFLECVQDMDHENMFWYRQDPGLGLRLIYFSYDVKMKEKGDIPEGYSVSREKKERFSLILESASTNQTSMYLCASRSSGEYRELFFGEGSRLTVL.

CDR3 coding DNA: TGTGCCAGCAGCCCCCGGGGACCGAGCTACAATGAGCAGTTCTTC. Its translation is CASSPRGPSYNEQFF. V and J are TRBV7-2 and TRBJ2-1; D possibly uses TRBD1 or TRBD2 (5 bases each). The ends were cut back, 5 bases at V and 3 bases at J, with 14 bases in the middle. Per the germline V gene, CDR1 is SGHTA and CDR2 is FQGNSA. The CDR3 has 15 residues.

In its sample, this clonotype was seen a few times. The rearrangement links TRBV11-2 to TRBJ1-1; D not resolved. CDR3 length: 14 residues. In germline, CDR1 is SGHAT, CDR2 FQNNGV. V was cut by 6 bases and J by 1 base, with 12 bases left in between. The CDR3 loop is CASRSTQQNTEAFF. The CDR3 bases are TGTGCCAGCAGATCTACCCAGCAGAACACTGAAGCTTTCTTT.

The CDR3 here is CASSLARENTEAFF. Written as DNA, the CDR3 is TGCGCCAGCAGCTTGGCGCGGGAGAACACTGAAGCTTTCTTT. J is TRBJ1-1 and V is TRBV5-1; D is unresolved. CDR3 length: 14 residues. V was shortened by 0 bases and J by 1 base, with 7 bases between the two germline ends. Per germline, CDR1 SGHRS and CDR2 YFSETQ.

The J gene is TRBJ2-7, the V gene TRBV3-1; 7 bases are a match to TRBD1. Germline V CDR1 and CDR2: LGHDT, YNNKEL (reference sequence). V lost 4 bases to trimming and J lost 1 base; unmatched junction nucleotides: 1. The CDR3 is 13 residues long. The CDR3: CASSPDRSYEQYF. The CDR3 DNA reads TGTGCCAGCAGCCCGGACAGGTCCTACGAGCAGTACTTC.

This clonotype was counted ten times or more. This chain links TRBV12-3 or TRBV12-4 with TRBJ1-5, with 9 nucleotides matching TRBD1. The V gene end was trimmed by 10 bases and the J gene end by 7 bases; junction bases not matched to a gene: 8. The CDR3 extends over 13 amino acids. CDR3 nucleotides: TGTGCCACCAAGGGGACAGGGAAACAGCCCCAGCATTTT. Its translation is CATKGTGKQPQHF.

This clonotype was counted ten times or more. The chain uses TRBV7-8 and TRBJ2-7; 9 positions agree with TRBD1. The CDR3 is 14 amino acids. Germline V gives CDR1 SGHVS, CDR2 FQNEAQ. The trim removed 1 base at V and 5 bases at J, leaving 3 bases unmatched. The CDR3 bases are TGTGCCAGCAGCTTAGGGGACAGGGTGAACGAGCAGTACTTC. Translating it yields CASSLGDRVNEQYF. The whole variable domain, filled in from reference TRBV7-8 and TRBJ2-7, reads GAGVSQSPRYKVAKRGQDVALRCDPISGHVSLFWYQQALGQGPEFLTYFQNEAQLDKSGLPSDRFFAERPEGSVSTLKIQRTQQEDSAVYLCASSLGDRVNEQYFGPGTRLTVT.

In its sample, this clonotype was seen many times. V gene TRBV28 combines with J gene TRBJ1-1; D gene ambiguous. Germline-derived CDR1 and CDR2 are MDHEN and SYDVKM. The CDR3 loop spans 11 amino acids. Trimming took off 6 bases at V and 5 bases at J, with 7 bases between the two ends. The DNA for the CDR3 is TGTGCCAGCAGGGAGGGTACTGAAGCTTTCTTT. Translating it yields CASREGTEAFF.

This clonotype was counted between two and nine times. V usage is TRBV24-1 and J usage is TRBJ2-6; D is undetermined. V gave up 5 bases and J gave up 0 bases, with 1 base separating them. The germline gives CDR1 KGHDR, CDR2 SFDVKD. The length of the CDR3 is 13 residues. CDR3 region: CATSVSGANVLTF. In DNA form, the CDR3 reads TGTGCCACCAGTGTCTCTGGGGCCAACGTCCTGACTTTC.

This clonotype occurred many times. The chain uses TRBV19 and TRBJ1-5; no definite D call. The V gene's germline CDR1 is LNHDA and CDR2 SQIVND (reference sequence). The V gene lost 8 bases and the J gene lost 9 bases, with 17 bases spanning the gap. The length of the CDR3 is 13 residues. The CDR3 protein is CASRPLSPGPQHF. The DNA for the CDR3 is TGTGCCAGTCGGCCCCTGAGCCCGGGGCCCCAGCATTTT.

The chain has TRBV5-1 and TRBJ1-1; maybe TRBD1 (5 bases). Germline V gene data show CDR1 as SGHRS and CDR2 as YFSETQ. V was shortened by 4 bases and J by 4 bases, with 14 bases between the two germline ends. This CDR3 is 14 amino acids long. DNA of the CDR3: TGCGCCAGCAGCCCCCAGGGTGGTAGCACTGAAGCTTTCTTT. This gives the protein CASSPQGGSTEAFF.

The gene calls are TRBV24-1 and TRBJ1-1, with a weak D call TRBD1 (6 bases). The CDR3 spans 15 residues. CDR1 and CDR2 from the germline V gene are KGHDR and SFDVKD. V was trimmed by 3 bases and J by 6 bases, leaving 16 bases between them. CDR3 residues: CATSDVRGQPAEAFF. The CDR3 DNA is TGTGCCACCAGTGATGTCCGAGGACAGCCAGCTGAAGCTTTCTTT.

This chain connects TRBV7-8 to TRBJ1-1, with D uncertain. V lost 4 bases to trimming and J lost 1 base, with 10 bases between them. The CDR3 extends over 14 amino acids. Germline CDR1 is SGHVS and CDR2 is FQNEAQ. CDR3 coding DNA: TGTGCCAGCAGCTCAAAACATACGAACACTGAAGCTTTCTTT. Its protein is CASSSKHTNTEAFF.

This clonotype has more than one count but fewer than ten. The chain recombines TRBV25-1 with TRBJ2-1; 9 bases fit TRBD1. CDR3 size: 16 residues. Germline CDR1 is MGHDK and CDR2 is SYGVNS. V gave up 5 bases and J gave up 10 bases; unmatched junction bases: 15. CDR3 sequence (DNA): TGTGCCAGCAGTTACCCCCCGGGACAGGGACACCCCGAGCAGTTCTTC. Translating gives CASSYPPGQGHPEQFF. The full variable domain, in which reference TRBV25-1 and TRBJ2-1 provide the parts outside the CDR3, is EADIYQTPRYLVIGTGKKITLECSQTMGHDKMYWYQQDPGMELHLIHYSYGVNSTEKGDLSSESTVSRIRTEHFPLTLESARPSHTSQYLCASSYPPGQGHPEQFFGPGTRLTVL.